This TCR beta chain was profiled in a study of cytomegalovirus exposure and HLA in healthy donors. PCR amplification relied on 60 Vbeta primers (plus 13 Jbeta primers). Sequencing used immunoSEQ multiplex PCR; TCRdb keeps in-frame clones, though not all of them. Here the sample spans around 150,000 clones, 55% to 80% being singletons. Trimming shortened V by 1 base and J by 8 bases, and 15 bases separated the two germline ends. The CDR3 is 15 residues long. The V gene's germline CDR1 is SEHNR and CDR2 FQNEAQ (reference sequence). This receptor was identified in a woman aged 40 to 50 in good health and CMV-seronegative. The sequenced sample consisted of PBMCs. The chain carries TRBV7-9 and TRBJ2-1, with D perhaps TRBD1 (6 bases). CDR3 in DNA: TGTGCCAGCAGCTTAGAGTACAGGGTACAGGATGAGCAGTTCTTC. This translates into CASSLEYRVQDEQFF.